The clone carrying this T cell receptor beta chain appeared a single time. This sample is drawn from a study of blood T cells in healthy people across ages. Background on the study: Using template switching, researchers captured about one barcoded beta molecule for each two T cells.

At least 6 micrograms of total RNA were extracted per sample. Primers used in a second PCR of about 7 to 12 cycles were a sample-barcoded 5' primer and a J-beta primer mix. TCRdb reanalysed the 5' RACE reads using MiXCR and keeps one entry per CDR3 protein. This sample has 890,000 or so distinct CDR3 sequences, with approximately 67% found just once. The CDR3 sequence is 17 residues long. The V and J ends lost 3 bases and 0 bases respectively, with 12 bases between them. Germline V gives CDR1 WSHSY, CDR2 SAAADI. Sequences were obtained from blood. The chain carries TRBV10-2 and TRBJ2-6; D is unresolved. This receptor was identified in a man younger than 45 in good health. The CDR3 coding sequence is TGCGCCAGCAGTGACCTTGGACGGCACTCTGGGGCCAACGTCCTGACTTTC. Protein product: CASSDLGRHSGANVLTF.